These 15 T cell receptor beta chains were sequenced from one sample in a study of T cells in Graves' hyperthyroidism and ophthalmopathy. TCR beta CDR3 sequences were amplified from RNA transcripts. A set of HTBI primers served as the primers for a first-round RT-PCR of the TCR CDR3. TCRdb re-called the multiplex PCR reads through MiXCR, storing one row per CDR3 protein. Among about 700,000 distinct CDR3 sequences listed, less than 45% were seen once. Sequencing input: peripheral blood or thyroid tissue (not recorded which). These receptors all stem from an adult man with Graves' disease, either hyperthyroidism or ophthalmopathy (not recorded which).

This clonotype was observed at least ten times. The gene calls are TRBV10-3 and TRBJ1-5; D is unresolved. The CDR3 has 13 residues. From germline, CDR1 is ENHRY and CDR2 SYGVKD. Trimming shortened V by 6 bases and J by 2 bases, and 8 bases separated the two germline ends. The CDR3 here is CAISNAGNQPQHF. CDR3 nucleotide sequence: TGTGCCATCAGCAACGCGGGCAATCAGCCCCAGCATTTT.

V gene TRBV15 combines with J gene TRBJ2-5, with TRBD1 identical over 8 bases. The junction had 11 bases not matched to a gene; V was cut back by 3 bases and J by 5 bases. The CDR3 has 16 residues. In germline, CDR1 is LNHNV, CDR2 YYDKDF (reference sequence). In DNA, the CDR3 is TGTGCCACCAGCAGGGCCGGGACAGGTGGGGGGGAGACCCAGTACTTC. Translating it yields CATSRAGTGGGETQYF.

This clonotype has a count of ten or more. V and J are TRBV29-1 and TRBJ2-7; 7 nucleotides align to TRBD2. The V and J ends lost 7 bases and 2 bases, in that order; junction bases with no gene match: 8. The CDR3 loop spans 13 amino acids. Germline-derived CDR1 and CDR2 are SQVTM and ANQGSEA. CDR3 residues: CSAEGTTTYEQYF. In nucleotides, the CDR3 is TGCAGCGCCGAGGGGACTACCACCTACGAGCAGTACTTC.

Only a few counts were recorded for this clonotype. The V and J genes are TRBV24-1 and TRBJ2-7; 9 nucleotides align to TRBD1. The V gene's germline CDR1 is KGHDR and CDR2 SFDVKD. With 3 bases clipped from V and 6 bases from J, the junction kept 2 bases outside the gene matches. CDR3 length: 13 residues. CDR3 nucleotides: TGTGCCACCAGTGATGGGACAGGGACCGAGCAGTACTTC. It yields the protein CATSDGTGTEQYF.

V gene TRBV7-8 combines with J gene TRBJ2-5; perhaps D is TRBD1 or TRBD2 (5 bases each). The CDR3 runs 16 residues. V lost 4 bases and J lost 4, with 19 bases in between. Germline V gives CDR1 SGHVS, CDR2 FQNEAQ. CDR3 loop: CASSYSSRGRGETQYF. As DNA, the CDR3 is TGTGCCAGCAGCTATTCTTCCCGGGGAAGGGGAGAGACCCAGTACTTC.

The chain carries TRBV6-1 and TRBJ2-2; D is unresolved. The V end was cut by 5 bases, the J end by 1 base, with 11 bases between. Looked up from germline, CDR1 is MNHNS and CDR2 is SASEGT. The length of the CDR3 is 15 residues. CDR3 protein: CASSYGPENTGELFF. CDR3 nucleotide sequence: TGTGCCAGCAGTTACGGGCCGGAGAACACCGGGGAGCTGTTTTTT.

V gene TRBV14 combines with J gene TRBJ2-5, with TRBD2 matching 9 bases. The CDR3 loop spans 16 amino acids. Germline V gene data show CDR1 as SGHDN and CDR2 as FVKESK. With V trimmed by 1 base and J by 5 bases, 8 bases remained unmatched. The DNA for the CDR3 is TGTGCCAGCAGCCAAGGGACTAGCGTCTCAGGGGAGACCCAGTACTTC. Translated: CASSQGTSVSGETQYF.

V and J are TRBV29-1 and TRBJ1-6; 9 bases align to TRBD1. Germline V gene lookup returns CDR1 SQVTM and CDR2 ANQGSEA. The CDR3 consists of 12 residues. The V and J ends lost 5 bases and 12 bases, in that order; junction bases with no gene match: 5. CDR3 loop: CSVPGQGGPLHF. The CDR3 DNA reads TGCAGCGTTCCGGGACAGGGCGGACCCCTCCACTTT.

Concerning this clonotype itself: A read error is likely, as this CDR3 ends without the conserved phenylalanine or tryptophan. No DNA is shown, since the ends of the CDR3 on it are uncertain; the CDR3 is the one TCRdb lists. J is TRBJ1-3 and V is TRBV9; the DNA was not compared with TRBD1, the D call given in the table. Germline assignment: CDR1 SGDLS and CDR2 YYNGEE. The CDR3 is 9 residues long, ends included. The CDR3 region is CASKAGQNT.

The chain links TRBV12-3 or TRBV12-4 to TRBJ1-2, with 11 bases fitting TRBD1. J was trimmed by 8 bases and V by 4 bases; bases with no gene match: 9. The CDR3 is 15 residues long. The CDR3 protein is CASSYTRTGGLGYTF. The CDR3 region has the DNA TGTGCCAGCAGTTACACCAGGACAGGGGGCCTCGGCTACACCTTC.

V and J are TRBV13 and TRBJ2-7; either TRBD1 or TRBD2 may fit D (5 bases each). The CDR3 is 16 amino acids. Trimming removed 2 bases at V and 0 bases at J, with 14 bases between. The V gene's germline CDR1 is PRHDT and CDR2 FYEKMQ (reference sequence). The CDR3 sequence is CASSLRGGPSSYEQYF. The CDR3 nucleotides read TGTGCCAGCAGCTTAAGGGGCGGGCCGAGCTCCTACGAGCAGTACTTC.

CDR3 in amino acids: CASYDGVGELFF. DNA for the CDR3: TGTGCCAGCTATGACGGGGTGGGGGAGCTGTTTTTT. The chain combines TRBV12-3 or TRBV12-4 with TRBJ2-2; D is possibly TRBD2 (5 bases). The CDR3 is 12 amino acids. V lost 8 bases, J lost 8 bases, and 12 bases lay in between.

The CDR3 protein is CSDPGHYGYTF. The CDR3 nucleotides are TGCAGCGACCCGGGCCATTATGGCTACACCTTC. V and J are TRBV29-1 and TRBJ1-2; the D is unclear. Germline lookup yields CDR1 SQVTM and CDR2 ANQGSEA. This CDR3 contains 11 residues. V dropped 7 bases and J dropped 5 bases, with 11 bases sitting between them.

This clonotype was found a few times. V and J are TRBV5-1 and TRBJ1-6; unclear D gene. Germline V CDR1 and CDR2: SGHRS, YFSETQ. Trimming shortened V by 2 bases and J by 8 bases, and 11 bases separated the two germline ends. CDR3 length: 14 residues. The CDR3 here is CASSLSFSDSPLHF. The CDR3 DNA reads as TGCGCCAGCAGCTTAAGTTTCAGTGATTCACCCCTCCACTTT.

On this clonotype itself: At one end the junction does not follow the germline gene, possibly because of a read error. V is TRBV9 and J is TRBJ2-7; no firm D call. CDR1 and CDR2 from the germline V gene are SGDLS and YYNGEE. This CDR3 has 14 amino acids. Written as DNA, the CDR3 is TGCGCCAGCAGCCAAGAGGCGGCCCTGGACGAGCAGTACTTC. Translated, it gives CASSQEAALDEQYF.